These 30 T cell receptor beta chains originate from one sample sequenced in a study of cytomegalovirus exposure and HLA in healthy donors. Vbeta (60) and Jbeta (13) primers were used in the PCR. Sequencing used immunoSEQ multiplex PCR; TCRdb keeps in-frame clones, though not all of them. The sample table sets out 75,000 to 90,000 clones. The sample comprised PBMCs. These TCRs come from a woman aged 55-75 years in good health and CMV-seronegative.

The chain is built from TRBV7-3 and TRBJ2-1, with 7 bases aligning to TRBD2. With 2 bases clipped from V and 4 bases from J, the junction kept 5 bases outside the gene matches. The CDR3 contains 15 residues. The germline CDR1 and CDR2 sequences are SGHTA and FQGTGA. The DNA of the CDR3 is TGTGCCAGCAGCTTAGACGGGAGGTTATACAATGAGCAGTTCTTC. Translating gives CASSLDGRLYNEQFF. The whole variable domain, remainder taken from reference TRBV7-3 and TRBJ2-1, is GAGVSQTPSNKVTEKGKYVELRCDPISGHTALYWYRQSLGQGPEFLIYFQGTGAADDSGLPNDRFFAVRPEGSVSTLKIQRTERGDSAVYLCASSLDGRLYNEQFFGPGTRLTVL.

The V and J genes are TRBV6-4 and TRBJ1-2, with 7 nucleotides matching TRBD1. The CDR3 spans 15 residues. Trimming at V came to 6 bases and at J to 8 bases, leaving 15 bases not matched to a gene. The germline V gene has CDR1 MRHNA and CDR2 SNTAGT. The CDR3 loop reads CASSLFGQDAGGYTF. In nucleotides, the CDR3 is TGTGCCAGCAGCCTATTCGGACAGGACGCGGGGGGCTACACCTTC.

The rearrangement links TRBV18 to TRBJ2-2; D unclear. Trimming took 6 bases from V and 1 from J, leaving 9 bases between them. The CDR3 runs to 14 residues. CDR1 is KGHSH and CDR2 is LQKENI in the germline V gene. CDR3: CASSPYKNTGELFF. The CDR3 DNA is TGTGCCAGCTCGCCTTACAAGAACACCGGGGAGCTGTTTTTT.

This chain connects TRBV14 to TRBJ2-7; the match to TRBD2 covers 8 bases. CDR3 length: 15 residues. V lost 4 bases and J lost 3; bases outside the gene matches: 8. The V gene's germline CDR1 is SGHDN and CDR2 FVKESK. The CDR3 spells CASSRTGLDSYEQYF. The DNA of the CDR3 is TGTGCCAGCAGCCGGACGGGACTAGATAGCTACGAGCAGTACTTC.

This chain uses TRBV11-3 with TRBJ1-1, with 7 bases aligning to TRBD1. CDR3 length: 13 amino acids. CDR1 and CDR2 (germline): SGHNT, YENEEA. Trimming cost V 5 bases and J 4 bases; bases outside gene matches: 4. The CDR3 nucleotides read TGTGCCAGCAGCAACAGGGGCCTCACTGAAGCTTTCTTT. Translated: CASSNRGLTEAFF.

The CDR3 is CASSGTGANTEAFF. The CDR3 nucleotides are TGCGCCAGCAGTGGGACAGGGGCTAACACTGAAGCTTTCTTT. The chain joins TRBV10-1 to TRBJ1-1; 9 nucleotides align to TRBD1. Trimming at V came to 4 bases and at J to 2 bases, leaving 2 bases not matched to a gene. This CDR3 has 14 amino acids. Germline loops: CDR1 WNHNN, CDR2 SYGVQD (reference sequence).

The V gene is TRBV4-1, the J gene TRBJ1-5; 7 nucleotides agree with TRBD1. Germline CDR1 MGHRA, CDR2 YSYEKL. Germline trimming cut 0 bases from V and 3 bases from J; bases unmatched to any gene: 5. The CDR3 has 16 residues. The CDR3 DNA reads TGCGCCAGCAGCCAAGAGGAGGGGGCGATCAATCAGCCCCAGCATTTT. This sequence encodes CASSQEEGAINQPQHF.

This sequence joins TRBV15 and TRBJ1-2, with 9 bases fitting TRBD1. The CDR3 is 16 residues long. CDR1 and CDR2 from the germline V gene are LNHNV and YYDKDF (reference sequence). The junction had 8 bases not matched to a gene; V was cut back by 0 bases and J by 6 bases. The CDR3 loop reads CATSRDPTDRGDGYTF. The CDR3 DNA is TGTGCCACCAGCAGAGATCCTACGGACAGGGGCGATGGCTACACCTTC.

The V and J genes are TRBV2 and TRBJ2-1; 13 bases line up with TRBD2. The length of the CDR3 is 15 residues. Germline CDR1 reads SNHLY; CDR2 reads FYNNEI. V lost 2 bases to trimming and J lost 9 bases; unmatched junction nucleotides: 4. CDR3 sequence: CASSERTSGSAEQFF. DNA of the CDR3: TGTGCCAGCAGTGAAAGGACTAGCGGGAGCGCTGAGCAGTTCTTC.

V gene TRBV29-1 combines with J gene TRBJ2-7, with D possibly TRBD1 on 6 matching bases. The germline gives CDR1 SQVTM, CDR2 ANQGSEA. With 5 bases removed from V and 5 bases from J, the gap between germline ends came to 13 bases. This CDR3 is 12 amino acids long. The CDR3 region is CSVFLQGHEQYF. CDR3 DNA: TGCAGCGTTTTCTTACAGGGCCACGAGCAGTACTTC.

The chain recombines TRBV5-1 with TRBJ1-6, with D maybe TRBD1 (6 bases). The CDR3 extends over 16 amino acids. CDR1 SGHRS and CDR2 YFSETQ come from the germline V gene. Trimming cost V 0 bases and J 4 bases, with 11 bases left between them. For the CDR3, the DNA is TGCGCCAGCAGCTTGGATAGGGGGTCTTATAATTCACCCCTCCACTTT. As protein: CASSLDRGSYNSPLHF.

The CDR3 DNA reads as TGCGCCAGCAGCCGGGGACTAGCGGGAACCGGGGAGCTGTTTTTT. Protein sequence: CASSRGLAGTGELFF. The V gene is TRBV4-1, the J gene TRBJ2-2, with TRBD2 matching over 13 bases. Per the germline V gene, CDR1 is MGHRA and CDR2 is YSYEKL. V gave up 4 bases and J gave up 5 bases; unmatched junction bases: 1. CDR3 length: 15 amino acids.

V and J are TRBV7-2 and TRBJ2-1; 7 nucleotides agree with TRBD2. The J segment lost 0 bases and the V segment lost 1 base, leaving 3 bases of the junction unmatched. The germline V gene has CDR1 SGHTA and CDR2 FQGNSA. The CDR3 extends over 16 amino acids. The CDR3 loop is CASSLGERGSYNEQFF. The CDR3 region has the DNA TGTGCCAGCAGCTTAGGAGAGCGGGGCTCCTACAATGAGCAGTTCTTC.

The rearrangement links TRBV28 to TRBJ1-2; 10 nucleotides match TRBD1. In germline, CDR1 is MDHEN, CDR2 SYDVKM. Unmatched junction bases numbered 5, after V lost 6 bases and J lost 4 bases. The CDR3 is 14 residues long. The CDR3 nucleotides are TGTGCCAGCAGAAAGACAGGGGGCGGCTATGGCTACACCTTC. Translating it yields CASRKTGGGYGYTF.

The rearrangement joins TRBV6-1 to TRBJ1-2; 7 bases agree with TRBD1. Germline loops: CDR1 MNHNS, CDR2 SASEGT. The V segment lost 4 bases and the J segment 0 bases; nucleotides outside the gene matches: 5. The CDR3 is 15 residues long. The CDR3 DNA reads TGTGCCAGCAGTGTGACAGGGCGGACTAACTATGGCTACACCTTC. Protein: CASSVTGRTNYGYTF.

V is TRBV5-1 and J is TRBJ2-7; D is possibly TRBD2 (5 bases). CDR1 and CDR2 from the germline V gene are SGHRS and YFSETQ. This CDR3 is built from 12 residues. The V gene lost 4 bases and the J gene lost 6 bases, with 11 bases spanning the gap. CDR3 coding DNA: TGCGCCAGCAGCCGGGGAGCCGGCGAGCAGTACTTC. Translated, it gives CASSRGAGEQYF.

The V gene is TRBV21-1, the J gene TRBJ2-2; the D segment call TRBD1 is taken from the table without a DNA check. TRBV21-1 counts as a pseudogene. This CDR3 has 13 residues. CDR3 bases: TGTGCCAGCACAGTTCCTAACACCGGGGAGCTGTTTTTT. Translation gives CASTVPNTGELFF.

The chain is built from TRBV19 and TRBJ1-1; 12 bases match TRBD1. CDR3 length: 14 residues. Trimming removed 5 bases from V and 8 bases from J; junction bases left unmatched: 6. CDR1 and CDR2 (germline): LNHDA, SQIVND (reference sequence). Written as DNA, the CDR3 is TGTGCCAGTAGTCCAGGGACAGGGGGCGCCGAAGCTTTCTTT. Protein: CASSPGTGGAEAFF.

The chain recombines TRBV12-2 with TRBJ2-1; TRBD2 is the table's D call, not checked against the DNA. TRBV12-2 is noted as a pseudogene. The CDR3 loop spans 24 amino acids. The CDR3 loop is CASRLVHIEVGTSAPLRPYNEQFF. In nucleotides, the CDR3 is TGTGCAAGTCGCTTAGTTCATATCGAGGTCGGGACTAGCGCCCCGCTTCGACCCTACAATGAGCAGTTCTTC.

This chain joins TRBV5-1 and TRBJ2-7; 10 positions match TRBD1. The CDR3 sequence is 16 residues long. The germline V gene encodes CDR1 SGHRS and CDR2 YFSETQ. Losses at the gene ends were 1 base for V and 5 bases for J; bases not matched to a gene: 9. The CDR3 DNA reads as TGCGCCAGCAGCTTGATACCCGGGACAGGGGCCAACGAGCAGTACTTC. Its translation: CASSLIPGTGANEQYF.

V gene TRBV9 combines with J gene TRBJ2-7; a weak D match, TRBD1 (7 bases). CDR1 is SGDLS, CDR2 YYNGEE, per germline. V lost 2 bases to trimming and J lost 2 bases, with 14 bases between them. This CDR3 region has 15 residues. CDR3 region: CASSVGRGVTYEQYF. The CDR3 DNA sequence: TGTGCCAGCAGCGTGGGCAGGGGGGTAACCTACGAGCAGTACTTC. Complete variable domain (other parts from reference TRBV9 and TRBJ2-7): DSGVTQTPKHLITATGQRVTLRCSPRSGDLSVYWYQQSLDQGLQFLIQYYNGEERAKGNILERFSAQQFPDLHSELNLSSLELGDSALYFCASSVGRGVTYEQYFGPGTRLTVT.

The chain uses TRBV30 and TRBJ2-1, with a tentative D call TRBD2 (6 bases). CDR1 is GTSNPN and CDR2 is SVGIG in the germline V gene (reference sequence). This CDR3 contains 16 residues. Trimming stripped 4 bases from V and 4 bases from J, with 20 bases between. The CDR3 reads CAWTLGSSGGYNEQFF. The CDR3 DNA follows: TGTGCCTGGACCCTGGGGAGTAGCGGAGGATACAATGAGCAGTTCTTC.

CDR3 nucleotides: TGCGCCAGCAGCCAAGAACCCACAGGGACTAGATCCTTGGCCAAAAACATTCAGTACTTC. It translates to CASSQEPTGTRSLAKNIQYF. V usage is TRBV4-3 and J usage is TRBJ2-4; 8 positions agree with TRBD2. This CDR3 comprises 20 residues. The germline gives CDR1 LGHNA, CDR2 YSLEER. J was trimmed by 1 base and V by 0 bases; bases with no gene match: 14.

The rearrangement uses TRBV15 and TRBJ2-3; weak D call: TRBD2 (6 bases). Trimming took off 1 base at V and 2 bases at J, with 10 bases between the two ends. The CDR3 covers 15 residues. Germline values: CDR1 LNHNV, CDR2 YYDKDF (reference sequence). CDR3 coding DNA: TGTGCCACCAGCAGAGGACGGGGGATCACAGATACGCAGTATTTT. It is translated as CATSRGRGITDTQYF.

The chain links TRBV9 to TRBJ2-2; 8 bases match TRBD2. The V segment lost 3 bases and the J segment 13 bases; nucleotides outside the gene matches: 14. This CDR3 has 15 residues. The germline V gene has CDR1 SGDLS and CDR2 YYNGEE. The CDR3 is CASSASSAGEVTLFF. DNA for the CDR3: TGTGCCAGCAGCGCTTCATCAGCGGGAGAGGTTACGCTGTTTTTT.

This chain uses TRBV28 with TRBJ2-3, with D uncertain. There are 12 residues in the CDR3. Germline V lookup: CDR1 MDHEN, CDR2 SYDVKM. V was shortened by 4 bases and J by 5 bases, with 7 bases between the two germline ends. The CDR3 here is CASSSQLDTQYF. CDR3 coding DNA: TGTGCCAGCAGTTCCCAGTTAGATACGCAGTATTTT. The whole variable domain, filled in from reference TRBV28 and TRBJ2-3, reads DVKVTQSSRYLVKRTGEKVFLECVQDMDHENMFWYRQDPGLGLRLIYFSYDVKMKEKGDIPEGYSVSREKKERFSLILESASTNQTSMYLCASSSQLDTQYFGPGTRLTVL.

The DNA of the CDR3 is TGTGCCAGCAGCGCGTATCTGCCGGGACACACATACTCTGGAAACACCATATATTTT. Protein: CASSAYLPGHTYSGNTIYF. The chain recombines TRBV21-1 with TRBJ1-3; TRBD1 is the table's D call, not checked against the DNA. TRBV21-1 is shown as a pseudogene. The CDR3 sequence is 19 residues long.

The chain recombines TRBV10-3 with TRBJ1-1; 8 positions match TRBD1. The germline CDR1 and CDR2 sequences are ENHRY and SYGVKD. The CDR3 is made up of 17 amino acids. Trimming at V came to 10 bases and at J to 2 bases, leaving 18 bases not matched to a gene. CDR3 sequence: CATRTGRVYSQNTEAFF. Written as DNA, the CDR3 is TGTGCCACCCGGACAGGGAGGGTGTATAGTCAAAACACTGAAGCTTTCTTT.

V and J are TRBV28 and TRBJ2-1, with 13 nucleotides matching TRBD2. Trimming cost V 4 bases and J 3 bases; bases outside gene matches: 9. The CDR3 totals 18 residues. From germline, CDR1 is MDHEN and CDR2 SYDVKM. The CDR3 coding sequence is TGTGCCAGCAGTTACCCTAGGACTAGCGGGAGTATCTACAATGAGCAGTTCTTC. It codes for CASSYPRTSGSIYNEQFF.

The genes are TRBV5-6 and TRBJ1-2; unclear D gene. The CDR3 sequence is 13 residues long. Per the germline V gene, CDR1 is SGHDT and CDR2 is YYEEEE. V gave up 5 bases and J gave up 4 bases, with 12 bases separating them. This CDR3 reads CASRPVGFYGYTF. Written as DNA, the CDR3 is TGTGCCAGCAGGCCCGTCGGTTTCTATGGCTACACCTTC.